This paragraph covers one T cell receptor beta chain sequence. V gave up 3 bases and J gave up 8 bases, with 17 bases separating them. Germline V lookup: CDR1 SGHRS, CDR2 YFSETQ. The CDR3 covers 15 residues. The data derive from a study of blood T cell repertoires in COVID-19. Original processing methods: Estimation of nucleated cell counts was performed using reference gene primer amplification. Produced via immunoSEQ multiplex PCR; TCRdb's table is partial and in-frame only. The V and J calls and the clone size are those of that table, but D and trimming were determined from the DNA. The sample includes around 250,000 clones, around 86% seen only once; the top ten take 5.5% to 6.5%.

The sequencing sample was made of peripheral blood. The source of this sequence is an elderly woman with COVID-19, enrolled during active disease. This rearrangement joins TRBV5-1 to TRBJ2-2; D is possibly TRBD2 (6 bases). Here the CDR3 reads CASSSTAGGRGELFF. DNA of the CDR3: TGCGCCAGCAGCTCAACGGCCGGGGGTAGGGGGGAGCTGTTTTTT.